The entry that follows covers one TCR beta chain sequence. The study ran its PCR with 60 Vbeta and 13 Jbeta primers. Generated by immunoSEQ multiplex PCR, the TCRdb table keeps only in-frame clones and is missing some. The top ten hold 1.4% of the sample, which has about 180,000 clones, around 80% seen once. This entry comes from a study of cytomegalovirus exposure and HLA in healthy donors. Germline lookup yields CDR1 SGHAT and CDR2 FQNNGV. The trim removed 6 bases at V and 7 bases at J, leaving 6 bases unmatched. The CDR3 covers 14 residues. The source material was PBMCs. The rearrangement uses TRBV11-2 and TRBJ2-1; 10 bases agree with TRBD1. This sequence originates from a man younger than 30 in good health and CMV-seronegative. This chain's CDR3 is CASSGQGVGNEQFF. CDR3 nucleotides: TGTGCCAGCAGTGGACAGGGGGTTGGGAATGAGCAGTTCTTC. The variable domain in full, completed from reference TRBV11-2 and TRBJ2-1, reads EAGVAQSPRYKIIEKRQSVAFWCNPISGHATLYWYQQILGQGPKLLIQFQNNGVVDDSQLPKDRFSAERLKGVDSTLKIQPAKLEDSAVYLCASSGQGVGNEQFFGPGTRLTVL.